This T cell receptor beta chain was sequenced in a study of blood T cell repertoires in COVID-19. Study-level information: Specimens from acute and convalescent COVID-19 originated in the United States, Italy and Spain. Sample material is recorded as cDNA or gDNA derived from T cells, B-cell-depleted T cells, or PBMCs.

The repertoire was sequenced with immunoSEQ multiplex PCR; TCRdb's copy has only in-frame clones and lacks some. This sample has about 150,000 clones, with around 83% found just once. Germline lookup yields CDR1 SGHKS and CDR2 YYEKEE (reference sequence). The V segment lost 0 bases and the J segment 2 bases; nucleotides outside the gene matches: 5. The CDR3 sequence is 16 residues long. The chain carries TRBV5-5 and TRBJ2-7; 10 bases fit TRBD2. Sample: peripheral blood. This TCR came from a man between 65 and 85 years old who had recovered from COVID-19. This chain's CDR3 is CASSLAGTSVPYEQYF. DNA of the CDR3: TGTGCCAGCAGCTTGGCCGGGACTAGCGTGCCCTACGAGCAGTACTTC.